The 29 T cell receptor beta chains below were found in one sample sequenced in a study of blood T cell repertoires in COVID-19. The assay was immunoSEQ multiplex PCR, and TCRdb's table has in-frame clones only and misses some. Of 36,000 or so clones listed, around nine tenths are singletons. Sequencing was carried out using peripheral blood. These receptors were collected from a human donor in a cohort sampled during active COVID-19.

This sequence joins TRBV5-4 and TRBJ2-2; TRBD2 aligns across 9 bases. The CDR3 consists of 16 residues. In germline, CDR1 is SGHNT, CDR2 YYREEE (reference sequence). V dropped 6 bases and J dropped 4; count of bases not matched to a gene: 10. This CDR3 reads CASNRGAGGSTGELFF. DNA of the CDR3: TGTGCCAGCAATCGAGGGGCGGGAGGGAGCACCGGGGAGCTGTTTTTT.

The chain carries TRBV5-1 and TRBJ2-1; TRBD2 matches at 10 bases. The ends lost 1 base at V and 5 bases at J; junction bases unmatched: 6. The CDR3 runs to 16 residues. The germline V gene has CDR1 SGHRS and CDR2 YFSETQ. In nucleotides, the CDR3 is TGCGCCAGCAGCTTGATGGGGAGCGGGAGGGACAATGAGCAGTTCTTC. Translated, it gives CASSLMGSGRDNEQFF.

The V call is TRBV5-4, the J call TRBJ1-2; 10 nucleotides align to TRBD1. The CDR3 is 14 amino acids. J lost 8 bases, V lost 5 bases, and 9 bases had no gene match. Germline-derived CDR1 and CDR2 are SGHNT and YYREEE (reference sequence). Written as DNA, the CDR3 is TGTGCCAGCAGGGCCGGGACAGGGGTTGGGGGCTACACCTTC. Protein: CASRAGTGVGGYTF.

The chain has TRBV25-1 and TRBJ1-1; D is undetermined. Germline loops: CDR1 MGHDK, CDR2 SYGVNS. This CDR3 has 13 amino acids. Deletions cut 6 bases from V and 4 bases from J, with 12 bases between. CDR3 residues: CASRGGRGTEAFF. DNA for the CDR3: TGTGCCAGCAGGGGCGGACGGGGCACTGAAGCTTTCTTT.

The CDR3 loop is CAWSVRGTTYNEQFF. As DNA, the CDR3 is TGTGCCTGGAGTGTACGGGGGACTACGTACAATGAGCAGTTCTTC. The V gene is TRBV30, the J gene TRBJ2-1; 7 nucleotides align to TRBD2. CDR1 and CDR2 from the germline V gene are GTSNPN and SVGIG (reference sequence). After removal of 0 bases from V and 4 bases from J, the junction contained 6 bases not matched to a gene. This CDR3 comprises 15 residues.

The chain has TRBV4-1 and TRBJ1-2, with 8 bases aligning to TRBD1. Germline loops: CDR1 MGHRA, CDR2 YSYEKL. CDR3 length: 15 amino acids. The V gene end was trimmed by 0 bases and the J gene end by 3 bases; junction bases not matched to a gene: 3. Here the CDR3 reads CASSQDPGGYYGYTF. The CDR3 DNA follows: TGCGCCAGCAGCCAAGATCCAGGGGGCTACTATGGCTACACCTTC.

The gene calls are TRBV13 and TRBJ2-5; tentatively, D is TRBD1 (5 bases). Germline CDR1 reads PRHDT; CDR2 reads FYEKMQ (reference sequence). The CDR3 consists of 15 residues. The V end lost 5 bases, the J end lost 2 bases, and 15 bases lay between the germline ends. CDR3 DNA: TGTGCCAGCAGCCCCCTTTTGGGGCCTCAAGAGACCCAGTACTTC. Amino acids: CASSPLLGPQETQYF.

This sequence joins TRBV6-1 and TRBJ2-7; D is possibly TRBD2 (7 bases). V was shortened by 2 bases and J by 4 bases, with 18 bases between the two germline ends. The CDR3 is made up of 16 amino acids. CDR1 is MNHNS and CDR2 is SASEGT in the germline V gene. The CDR3 region has the DNA TGTGCCAGCAGTGAATGGGGGAGGGGACAAGGGTACGAGCAGTACTTC. Translation gives CASSEWGRGQGYEQYF.

The chain joins TRBV29-1 to TRBJ1-2, with 9 bases matching TRBD1. The CDR3 sequence is 12 residues long. The V and J ends lost 4 bases and 4 bases, in that order; junction bases with no gene match: 1. The germline V gene encodes CDR1 SQVTM and CDR2 ANQGSEA. The chain's CDR3 is CSVGQGVYGYTF. The DNA for the CDR3 is TGCAGCGTTGGACAGGGGGTCTATGGCTACACCTTC.

V gene TRBV18 combines with J gene TRBJ2-4; D perhaps matches TRBD1 (5 bases). Germline CDR1 and CDR2: KGHSH and LQKENI. This CDR3 spans 14 amino acids. V lost 6 bases and J lost 3, with 12 bases in between. The CDR3 sequence is CASSRGADKNIQYF. CDR3 DNA sequence: TGTGCCAGCTCCCGTGGGGCCGACAAAAACATTCAGTACTTC.

CDR3 amino acids: CASSAFREANNEQFF. The CDR3 DNA reads as TGCGCCAGCAGTGCTTTCCGGGAAGCAAACAATGAGCAGTTCTTC. The chain joins TRBV10-1 to TRBJ2-1, with a tentative D call TRBD2 (5 bases). Germline V gene data show CDR1 as WNHNN and CDR2 as SYGVQD (reference sequence). Trimming took off 4 bases at V and 5 bases at J, with 15 bases between the two ends. The CDR3 extends over 15 amino acids.

This chain connects TRBV6-5 to TRBJ2-5, with 7 positions matching TRBD1. CDR1 MNHEY and CDR2 SVGAGI come from the germline V gene. Unmatched junction bases numbered 6, after V lost 6 bases and J lost 5 bases. This CDR3 region has 13 residues. Here the CDR3 reads CASRIGTVETQYF. The CDR3 DNA sequence: TGTGCCAGCAGGATTGGGACAGTGGAGACCCAGTACTTC.

The V gene is TRBV3-1 (or the pseudogene TRBV3-2), the J gene TRBJ1-1; 12 bases fit TRBD1. V gave up 4 bases and J gave up 4 bases; unmatched junction bases: 7. This CDR3 contains 16 residues. The V gene's germline CDR1 is LGHDT and CDR2 YNNKEL (reference sequence). CDR3 bases: TGTGCCAGCAGCCCGGGGACAGGGGGCTTGGGCACTGAAGCTTTCTTT. The encoded protein is CASSPGTGGLGTEAFF.

The J gene is TRBJ1-2, the V gene TRBV5-4; 7 bases align to TRBD1. V shed 0 bases and J 6 bases; nucleotides not matched to a gene: 8. The CDR3 extends over 15 amino acids. Germline-derived CDR1 and CDR2 are SGHNT and YYREEE (reference sequence). CDR3 coding DNA: TGTGCCAGCAGCTTGGGCCCGACAGGGAAGGATGGCTACACCTTC. Translating it yields CASSLGPTGKDGYTF.

The chain has TRBV2 and TRBJ1-1, with TRBD1 matching 7 bases. There are 14 residues in the CDR3. Germline CDR1 SNHLY, CDR2 FYNNEI. The V segment lost 6 bases and the J segment 1 base; nucleotides outside the gene matches: 5. CDR3 loop: CASRGDSRNTEAFF. CDR3 DNA: TGTGCCAGCAGGGGGGACAGCCGGAACACTGAAGCTTTCTTT.

The chain is built from TRBV24-1 and TRBJ2-1, with 12 nucleotides matching TRBD2. J lost 5 bases, V lost 3 bases, and 1 base had no gene match. The CDR3 is 15 amino acids. The V gene's germline CDR1 is KGHDR and CDR2 SFDVKD. DNA for the CDR3: TGTGCCACCAGTGATCTAGCGGGAGGGGACAATGAGCAGTTCTTC. Translated: CATSDLAGGDNEQFF.

The chain carries TRBV11-3 and TRBJ2-2; 7 nucleotides agree with TRBD2. After removal of 5 bases from V and 6 bases from J, the junction contained 3 bases not matched to a gene. This CDR3 contains 13 residues. Germline V gene sequence: CDR1 SGHNT, CDR2 YENEEA. CDR3 DNA: TGTGCCAGCAGCGCAGGACTAGCCGGGGAGCTGTTTTTT. It codes for CASSAGLAGELFF.

The chain joins TRBV3-1 (or the pseudogene TRBV3-2) to TRBJ1-5; TRBD1 aligns across 9 bases. V lost 3 bases, J lost 6 bases, and 3 bases stayed unmatched. The CDR3 is 14 amino acids. Germline lookup yields CDR1 LGHDT and CDR2 YNNKEL (reference sequence). CDR3: CASSQGQGGQPQHF. CDR3 sequence (DNA): TGTGCCAGCAGCCAGGGACAGGGCGGTCAGCCCCAGCATTTT.

This chain connects TRBV5-8 to TRBJ2-1; 9 bases fit TRBD1. V lost 3 bases and J lost 8; bases outside the gene matches: 12. Germline lookup yields CDR1 SGHTS and CDR2 YDEGEE. The CDR3 length is 16 residues. This chain's CDR3 is CASSSPGTGKLDEQFF. The CDR3 DNA reads TGTGCCAGCAGCTCCCCCGGGACAGGGAAACTCGATGAGCAGTTCTTC.

The rearrangement joins TRBV12-3 or TRBV12-4 to TRBJ2-3; no reliable D call. The CDR3 consists of 13 residues. Trimming removed 6 bases from V and 1 base from J, with 8 bases in between. CDR3 protein: CASRGQGTDTQYF. CDR3 nucleotides: TGTGCCAGCAGAGGCCAGGGCACAGATACGCAGTATTTT.

The CDR3 coding sequence is TGTGCCAGCAGTCTCCTGGACAGGCGATACACTGAAGCTTTCTTT. It encodes CASSLLDRRYTEAFF. The J gene is TRBJ1-1, the V gene TRBV27; TRBD1 matches at 7 bases. J was trimmed by 3 bases and V by 5 bases; bases with no gene match: 9. In germline, CDR1 is MNHEY, CDR2 SMNVEV (reference sequence). This CDR3 is built from 15 residues.

The chain uses TRBV7-3 and TRBJ2-1, with 14 positions matching TRBD2. This CDR3 is 19 amino acids long. The J segment lost 1 base and the V segment lost 5 bases, leaving 10 bases of the junction unmatched. CDR1 is SGHTA, CDR2 FQGTGA, per germline. In DNA, the CDR3 is TGTGCCAGCAGCGAGGCCGGGACTAGCGGGAGCCTGTCCTACAATGAGCAGTTCTTC. Translating it yields CASSEAGTSGSLSYNEQFF.

The rearrangement uses TRBV30 and TRBJ2-1; 8 nucleotides agree with TRBD1. V shed 0 bases and J 3 bases; nucleotides not matched to a gene: 10. Germline values: CDR1 GTSNPN, CDR2 SVGIG (reference sequence). There are 17 residues in the CDR3. DNA for the CDR3: TGTGCCTGGAGTGTACCGCGGACAGGGTTTGACTACAATGAGCAGTTCTTC. Encoded protein: CAWSVPRTGFDYNEQFF.

The chain combines TRBV5-4 with TRBJ2-5, with 8 bases lining up with TRBD2. Trimming took 3 bases from V and 4 from J; bases not matched to a gene: 5. The germline CDR1 and CDR2 sequences are SGHNT and YYREEE (reference sequence). The CDR3 has 14 amino acids. The CDR3: CASSSPGGRETQYF. CDR3 bases: TGTGCCAGCAGCTCTCCGGGGGGGAGAGAGACCCAGTACTTC.

The rearrangement joins TRBV5-1 to TRBJ1-3; D possibly corresponds to TRBD1 (6 bases). CDR3 length: 16 residues. Germline assignment: CDR1 SGHRS and CDR2 YFSETQ. Trimming left V 0 bases short and J 2 bases short, with 12 bases between. The CDR3 reads CASSLVGGQAGNTIYF. The CDR3 nucleotides are TGCGCCAGCAGCTTGGTGGGGGGGCAGGCTGGAAACACCATATATTTT. Combining the CDR3 with reference TRBV5-1 and TRBJ1-3 gives the whole variable domain KAGVTQTPRYLIKTRGQQVTLSCSPISGHRSVSWYQQTPGQGLQFLFEYFSETQRNKGNFPGRFSGRQFSNSRSEMNVSTLELGDSALYLCASSLVGGQAGNTIYFGEGSWLTVV.

This clone was found once. This rearrangement joins TRBV5-1 to TRBJ1-1, with 7 positions matching TRBD1. The ends lost 3 bases at V and 3 bases at J; junction bases unmatched: 11. Germline loops: CDR1 SGHRS, CDR2 YFSETQ. The CDR3 is 16 amino acids. This CDR3 reads CASSWGDREKDTEAFF. CDR3 nucleotide sequence: TGCGCCAGCAGCTGGGGAGACAGGGAAAAAGACACTGAAGCTTTCTTT.

The table lists this clone with a count of one. The V gene is TRBV4-1, the J gene TRBJ2-1; 7 bases align to TRBD1. Germline CDR1 is MGHRA and CDR2 is YSYEKL. The CDR3 has 15 amino acids. J was trimmed by 1 base and V by 0 bases; bases with no gene match: 0. This chain's CDR3 is CASSQEDRSYNEQFF. The CDR3 DNA follows: TGCGCCAGCAGCCAAGAGGACAGGTCCTACAATGAGCAGTTCTTC.

The chain carries TRBV19 and TRBJ2-3, with 8 bases that match TRBD2. This CDR3 is 15 amino acids long. CDR1 and CDR2 (germline): LNHDA, SQIVND (reference sequence). J gave up 3 bases and V 7 bases, and 9 bases lay outside the gene matches. CDR3 DNA: TGTGCCAGTACCCTCGGGCTAGCGGGTACAGATACGCAGTATTTT. This codes for CASTLGLAGTDTQYF.

This rearrangement joins TRBV27 to TRBJ1-2; 10 nucleotides line up with TRBD1. V gave up 4 bases and J gave up 8 bases; unmatched junction bases: 1. This CDR3 is 12 amino acids long. CDR1 is MNHEY, CDR2 SMNVEV, per germline (reference sequence). The CDR3 reads CASSSGQGGYTF. DNA for the CDR3: TGTGCCAGCAGTTCGGGACAGGGGGGCTACACCTTC.